This is a list of T cell receptor beta chains from one sample in a study of metastatic and nonmetastatic thyroid tumors. With MiXCR, TCRdb called clones anew from the PCR reads. The data contain under 45,000 clones, over 15% of them singletons. Sequenced sample: tumor tissue. These receptors were collected from a female donor with papillary thyroid cancer or a benign thyroid nodule (not recorded which). Some clones in this sample may be carry-over from other donors' samples. The CDR3 runs from the conserved cysteine through the conserved F or W. Fields, in order: CDR3 protein, CDR3 DNA, clone size, D gene, V gene, J gene, CDR3 length. The D gene is left open where the match is weak. Size values are once, few and many counts, or a class for expanded clones, and some rows have none.

CSATDYIPVVETQYF	TGCAGTGCTACGGACTACATACCAGTTGTGGAGACCCAGTACTTC	NA	NA	TRBV20-1	TRBJ2-5	15
CASSQEPSKVDEQYF	TGTGCCAGCAGCCAAGAGCCAAGTAAGGTCGACGAGCAGTACTTC	many	NA	TRBV3-1	TRBJ2-7	15
CASTRLAGGASLQYF	TGTGCCAGCACCCGACTAGCGGGAGGCGCTTCCCTGCAGTATTTT	many	TRBD2	TRBV12-3/TRBV12-4	TRBJ2-3	15
CASSEQGWDYGYTF	TGTGCCAGCAGTGAGCAGGGTTGGGACTATGGCTACACCTTC	few	NA	TRBV6-1	TRBJ1-2	14
CASSPTTSQITEAFF	TGCGCCAGCAGCCCAACAACTTCCCAGATCACTGAAGCTTTCTTT	NA	NA	TRBV5-1	TRBJ1-1	15
CASTLRWSQRETQYF	TGTGCCAGCACCCTGAGATGGTCCCAGCGAGAGACCCAGTACTTC	NA	NA	TRBV7-2	TRBJ2-5	15
CASTSLLAGNNEQFF	TGTGCCAGTACTTCCCTACTAGCGGGGAACAATGAGCAGTTCTTC	many	TRBD2	TRBV19	TRBJ2-1	15
CASTSRQGYQPQHF	TGTGCCAGCACGAGTCGACAGGGCTACCAGCCCCAGCATTTT	many	TRBD1	TRBV2	TRBJ1-5	14
CASRPGQGDTGELFF	TGTGCCAGCAGACCCGGACAGGGGGACACCGGGGAGCTTTTTTTT	NA	TRBD1	TRBV7-9	TRBJ2-2	15
CASRRDSNLSQYF	TGTGCCAGCAGACGGGACTCCAACTTGTCGCAGTATTTT	many	NA	TRBV6-2/TRBV6-3	TRBJ2-3	13
CASGQGRSTDTQYF	TGTGCCAGTGGACAGGGGCGAAGCACAGATACGCAGTATTTT	few	TRBD1	TRBV10-3	TRBJ2-3	14
CSAYRKGDYNEQFF	TGCAGTGCGTACCGTAAGGGGGATTACAATGAGCAGTTCTTC	many	NA	TRBV20-1	TRBJ2-1	14
CASSFGLAGYNEQFF	TGTGCCAGCAGCTTTGGACTAGCCGGCTACAATGAGCAGTTCTTC	many	TRBD2	TRBV11-2	TRBJ2-1	15
CASSYYLGLQPPTDTQYF	TGTGCCAGCAGTTACTATCTGGGGCTGCAGCCCCCCACAGATACGCAGTATTTT	many	NA	TRBV6-2/TRBV6-3	TRBJ2-3	18
CASSLQQGDYEQYF	TGTGCCAGCAGCTTACAACAGGGGGACTACGAGCAGTACTTC	many	TRBD1	TRBV7-2	TRBJ2-7	14
CASSEQTAFNTEAFF	TGCGCCAGCAGCGAACAGACAGCCTTCAACACTGAAGCTTTCTTT	NA	NA	TRBV5-1	TRBJ1-1	15
CASSRQGDLVINEQFF	TGTGCCAGCAGCCGACAGGGGGACCTAGTTATCAATGAGCAGTTCTTC	few	TRBD1	TRBV12-3/TRBV12-4	TRBJ2-1	16
CASSLAASSGSYEQYF	TGCGCCAGCAGCTTGGCCGCTAGTTCCGGTTCCTACGAGCAGTACTTC	many	NA	TRBV5-1	TRBJ2-7	16
CASSPRGSGRGPDGYTF	TGTGCCAGTAGTCCTCGGGGTTCCGGCAGGGGGCCTGATGGCTACACCTTC	many	TRBD1	TRBV19	TRBJ1-2	17
CASSIWTGGW	TGTGCCAGCAGTATTTGGACAGGTGGATGG	few	TRBD1	TRBV6-1	TRBJ1-5	10
CASSALRPLGSHNEQFF	TGTGCCAGCAGTGCCCTGAGACCCCTCGGGAGCCACAATGAGCAGTTCTTC	many	NA	TRBV12-3/TRBV12-4	TRBJ2-1	17
CSARDGREETQYF	TGCAGTGCTAGAGATGGGCGGGAAGAGACCCAGTACTTC	many	NA	TRBV20-1	TRBJ2-5	13
CASSRTGRGETKYF	TGTGCCAGCAGCCGGACGGGCAGGGGAGAGACCAAGTACTTC	NA	NA	TRBV7-3	TRBJ2-5	14
CASSFGTMSSYEQYF	TGCGCCAGCAGCTTCGGGACAATGAGCTCCTACGAGCAGTACTTC	many	NA	TRBV5-1	TRBJ2-7	15